Presented here are 20 T cell receptor beta chains from one specimen sequenced in a study of shared clonotypes between healthy human individuals. Produced via immunoSEQ multiplex PCR; TCRdb's table is partial and in-frame only. The repertoire consists of 470,000 or so clones, with 65% to 85% occurring once and the leading ten covering more than 9.5%. Sequencing used PBMCs. These receptor sequences come from a woman aged 40 to 50 in good health. Some clones in this sample may be carry-over from other donors' samples.

As concerns this clone: Other DNA sequences in the sample encode the same CDR3. The chain carries TRBV28 and TRBJ2-5; D gene unclear. Looked up from germline, CDR1 is MDHEN and CDR2 is SYDVKM. The V gene lost 3 bases and the J gene lost 4 bases, with 3 bases spanning the gap. The CDR3 is made up of 11 amino acids. CDR3 sequence: CASSFGETQYF. The CDR3 DNA follows: TGTGCCAGCAGTTTCGGAGAGACCCAGTACTTC.

This clone was found once. It is likely a read error: a sequence one base away is far more abundant. The sample carries other DNA sequences with the same CDR3. The gene calls are TRBV9 and TRBJ1-2; TRBD1 aligns across 7 bases. Germline CDR1 is SGDLS and CDR2 is YYNGEE. The CDR3 has 13 residues. J was trimmed by 9 bases and V by 3 bases; bases with no gene match: 8. DNA of the CDR3: TGTGCCAGCAGCGGACCTGGACAGGCCCGCTACACCTTC. Protein: CASSGPGQARYTF.

CDR3 region: CASSTGQGGQYF. CDR3 DNA sequence: TGTGCCAGCAGTACCGGACAGGGGGGACAGTACTTC. The J gene is TRBJ2-7, the V gene TRBV6-7; TRBD1 aligns across 10 bases. TRBV6-7 is identified as an open reading frame with a role that is uncertain. J was trimmed by 10 bases and V by 5 bases; bases with no gene match: 5. The CDR3 length is 12 residues.

This clone was counted between two and nine times. A far larger clone is one nucleotide away, so this likely arose from a read error. Distinct nucleotide sequences in the sample also encode this CDR3. The chain employs TRBV30 and TRBJ2-1; no firm D call. Per the germline V gene, CDR1 is GTSNPN and CDR2 is SVGIG (reference sequence). The CDR3 loop spans 15 amino acids. Trimming removed 2 bases at V and 0 bases at J, with 11 bases between. The CDR3 protein is CAWSSGLSSYNEQFF. The CDR3 DNA reads TGTGCCTGGAGTTCAGGTCTAAGCTCCTACAATGAGCAGTTCTTC.

This chain uses TRBV7-2 with TRBJ2-7; unclear D gene. V was clipped by 5 bases and J by 7 bases, with 9 bases between them. Germline loops: CDR1 SGHTA, CDR2 FQGNSA. This CDR3 region has 11 residues. The CDR3 loop reads CASSIQREQYF. In nucleotides, the CDR3 is TGTGCCAGCAGCATCCAGCGAGAGCAGTACTTC.

The chain joins TRBV2 to TRBJ1-1; D perhaps matches TRBD1 (6 bases). The CDR3 extends over 15 amino acids. V dropped 6 bases and J dropped 0 bases, with 14 bases sitting between them. CDR1 SNHLY and CDR2 FYNNEI come from the germline V gene. The CDR3 is CASRETGPMNTEAFF. CDR3 DNA: TGTGCCAGCAGGGAGACAGGACCAATGAACACTGAAGCTTTCTTT. Using reference TRBV2 and TRBJ1-1 for the parts outside the CDR3, the full variable domain is EPEVTQTPSHQVTQMGQEVILRCVPISNHLYFYWYRQILGQKVEFLVSFYNNEISEKSEIFDDQFSVERPDGSNFTLKIRSTKLEDSAMYFCASRETGPMNTEAFFGQGTRLTVV.

The chain joins TRBV14 to TRBJ2-7; D is undetermined. The CDR3 loop spans 15 amino acids. Trimming cost V 5 bases and J 0 bases, with 14 bases left between them. CDR1 is SGHDN and CDR2 is FVKESK in the germline V gene. The CDR3 here is CASSEIGSTSYEQYF. CDR3 nucleotide sequence: TGTGCCAGCAGCGAAATCGGGTCTACCTCCTACGAGCAGTACTTC. Full variable domain (missing parts from reference TRBV14 and TRBJ2-7): EAGVTQFPSHSVIEKGQTVTLRCDPISGHDNLYWYRRVMGKEIKFLLHFVKESKQDESGMPNNRFLAERTGGTYSTLKVQPAELEDSGVYFCASSEIGSTSYEQYFGPGTRLTVT.

This chain links TRBV30 with TRBJ2-1; the D call may be TRBD1 or TRBD2 (5 bases each). CDR1 GTSNPN and CDR2 SVGIG come from the germline V gene (reference sequence). Trimming stripped 3 bases from V and 5 bases from J, with 11 bases between. This CDR3 comprises 13 residues. The CDR3 loop is CAWSRDENNEQFF. CDR3 coding DNA: TGTGCCTGGAGCCGGGACGAAAACAATGAGCAGTTCTTC.

The CDR3 here is CASSKRTSENTGELFF. The CDR3 nucleotides read TGTGCCAGTAGTAAACGGACTAGCGAGAACACCGGGGAGCTGTTTTTT. The genes are TRBV19 and TRBJ2-2; 9 bases fit TRBD2. Germline-derived CDR1 and CDR2 are LNHDA and SQIVND (reference sequence). Losses at the gene ends were 4 bases for V and 1 base for J; bases not matched to a gene: 4. The CDR3 has 16 amino acids.

Here the CDR3 DNA reads TGTGCCAGCAGCCTTGGACAGACCCCTCAGCCCCAGCATTTT. It yields the protein CASSLGQTPQPQHF. J is TRBJ1-5 and V is TRBV5-6, with a tentative D call TRBD1 (6 bases). V shed 4 bases and J shed 6 bases, with 14 bases lying between them. The CDR3 is 14 residues long. CDR1 and CDR2 (germline): SGHDT, YYEEEE.

The chain couples TRBV28 to TRBJ2-7; 8 bases agree with TRBD2. Germline values: CDR1 MDHEN, CDR2 SYDVKM. This CDR3 region has 16 residues. After removal of 3 bases from V and 0 bases from J, the junction contained 7 bases not matched to a gene. The CDR3 sequence is CASSFPLAGRSYEQYF. Written as DNA, the CDR3 is TGTGCCAGCAGTTTTCCCTTAGCGGGACGCTCCTACGAGCAGTACTTC.

V usage is TRBV27 and J usage is TRBJ1-1; D not resolved. Trimming left V 6 bases short and J 4 bases short, with 12 bases between. This CDR3 has 13 residues. Germline assignment: CDR1 MNHEY and CDR2 SMNVEV (reference sequence). The CDR3 loop reads CASSPERGTEAFF. The CDR3, as DNA: TGTGCCAGCAGCCCCGAACGGGGCACTGAAGCTTTCTTT.

V and J are TRBV5-1 and TRBJ2-1; 12 bases are a match to TRBD1. CDR1 and CDR2 from the germline V gene are SGHRS and YFSETQ. This CDR3 is built from 15 residues. V lost 7 bases to trimming and J lost 7 bases; unmatched junction nucleotides: 9. This CDR3 is CASSGGTGGWNEQFF. CDR3 DNA sequence: TGCGCCAGCTCAGGAGGGACAGGGGGCTGGAATGAGCAGTTCTTC.

V and J are TRBV7-9 and TRBJ2-2; D unclear. Germline V CDR1 and CDR2: SEHNR, FQNEAQ (reference sequence). V gave up 2 bases and J gave up 5 bases, with 24 bases separating them. The CDR3 consists of 19 residues. In nucleotides, the CDR3 is TGTGCCAGCAGCTTATCCCCGGTAAAGGGCCCCCCGAGTACCGGGGAGCTGTTTTTT. It encodes CASSLSPVKGPPSTGELFF.

The chain joins TRBV5-1 to TRBJ1-1; D is possibly TRBD1 (6 bases). From germline, CDR1 is SGHRS and CDR2 YFSETQ. This CDR3 is 17 amino acids long. The V end was cut by 0 bases, the J end by 0 bases, with 15 bases between. CDR3 in DNA: TGCGCCAGCAGCTTGGTGGGGACGGGGGGCTTGAACACTGAAGCTTTCTTT. It codes for CASSLVGTGGLNTEAFF.

V is TRBV28 and J is TRBJ2-1; the D gene is possibly TRBD1 (5 bases). V lost 3 bases to trimming and J lost 8 bases, with 17 bases between them. The CDR3 spans 15 residues. From germline, CDR1 is MDHEN and CDR2 SYDVKM. CDR3 amino acids: CASSFGRVDADEQFF. As DNA, the CDR3 is TGTGCCAGCAGTTTCGGCAGGGTCGATGCCGATGAGCAGTTCTTC.

Concerning this clone itself: A far bigger clonotype differs at one base, so this is likely a read error. V is TRBV11-1 and J is TRBJ2-5; perhaps D is TRBD1 or TRBD2 (6 bases each). The CDR3 sequence is 14 residues long. V dropped 5 bases and J dropped 5 bases, with 15 bases sitting between them. The germline gives CDR1 SGHAT, CDR2 FQDESV (reference sequence). CDR3 DNA sequence: TGTGCCAGCAGCCCGAGGGAAGGGGGGGAGACCCAGTACTTC. Translated, it gives CASSPREGGETQYF.

This clone was recorded a few times. The chain is built from TRBV10-2 and TRBJ2-7; the D gene could be TRBD1 or TRBD2 (5 bases each). V was trimmed by 10 bases and J by 6 bases, leaving 16 bases between them. Germline values: CDR1 WSHSY, CDR2 SAAADI. The CDR3 consists of 12 residues. CDR3 in amino acids: CATWDGVSEQYF. As DNA, the CDR3 is TGCGCCACCTGGGACGGGGTATCCGAGCAGTACTTC.

The chain is built from TRBV5-1 and TRBJ2-3, with D possibly called TRBD1 or TRBD2 (5 bases each). With 5 bases removed from V and 1 base from J, the gap between germline ends came to 14 bases. The CDR3 totals 15 residues. Looked up from germline, CDR1 is SGHRS and CDR2 is YFSETQ. This CDR3 is CASRTLEGRTDTQYF. The CDR3, as DNA: TGCGCCAGCAGGACATTAGAGGGACGCACAGATACGCAGTATTTT. Drawing the rest from reference TRBV5-1 and TRBJ2-3, the complete variable domain is KAGVTQTPRYLIKTRGQQVTLSCSPISGHRSVSWYQQTPGQGLQFLFEYFSETQRNKGNFPGRFSGRQFSNSRSEMNVSTLELGDSALYLCASRTLEGRTDTQYFGPGTRLTVL.

Details on this clone: A much larger clonotype is one base distant, so this may be a read error. The chain links TRBV7-9 to TRBJ2-1; D is tentatively TRBD1 or TRBD2 (5 bases each). Trimming removed 5 bases at V and 7 bases at J, with 15 bases between. The CDR3 has 14 residues. The germline V gene encodes CDR1 SEHNR and CDR2 FQNEAQ (reference sequence). The CDR3 protein is CASSPRTWRNEQFF. DNA for the CDR3: TGTGCCAGCAGCCCCCGGACATGGAGGAATGAGCAGTTCTTC. Full variable domain (remainder filled in from reference TRBV7-9 and TRBJ2-1): DTGVSQNPRHKITKRGQNVTFRCDPISEHNRLYWYRQTLGQGPEFLTYFQNEAQLEKSRLLSDRFSAERPKGSFSTLEIQRTEQGDSAMYLCASSPRTWRNEQFFGPGTRLTVL.